This TCR beta chain was sequenced during a study of early T cells in non-severe SARS-CoV-2 infection. Each CDR3 protein gets one entry after TCRdb re-called the 5' RACE reads with MiXCR. The sample records 55,000 to 65,000 distinct CDR3 sequences, roughly 16% being singletons. This clonotype qualifies as medium-sized (0.01 to 0.1%). CDR1 is MRHNA and CDR2 is SNTAGT in the germline V gene. The CDR3 consists of 13 residues. V lost 0 bases to trimming and J lost 6 bases, with 7 bases between them. The clonotype originates from an adult who was a healthcare worker with PCR-confirmed SARS-CoV-2 infection or an uninfected control (not recorded which). The material was whole blood, obtained at baseline. V usage is TRBV6-4 and J usage is TRBJ2-3; D is unclear. The CDR3 sequence: CASSDSGADTQYF. The CDR3 coding sequence is TGTGCCAGCAGTGACTCAGGTGCCGATACGCAGTATTTT.